Listed below are T cell receptor beta chains from one sample, sequenced in a study of vaccination and CD4 T cells after COVID-19. The antigens of these receptors remain unknown. TCRdb reprocessed the PCR reads via MiXCR and lists one record per CDR3 protein. The data show tens of thousands of distinct CDR3 sequences, approximately 44% seen once. The source material was CD4+ T cells from blood, cultured in vitro, sampled before SARS-CoV-2 vaccination. These TCRs come from a human donor who received a COVID-19 vaccine. Both conserved end residues are part of each CDR3.

cdr3_aa: CASRGQQHMNTEAFF; j_call: TRBJ1-1; v_call: TRBV2
cdr3_aa: CASSQAPPPPQYF; j_call: TRBJ2-3; v_call: TRBV14
cdr3_aa: CASSLVVGSQETQYF; j_call: TRBJ2-5; v_call: TRBV11-1
cdr3_aa: CASSLGGRSTEAFF; j_call: TRBJ1-1; v_call: TRBV7-6
cdr3_aa: CASSPSRGGEAFF; j_call: TRBJ1-1; v_call: TRBV18
cdr3_aa: CASSESDPAWGDTEAFF; j_call: TRBJ1-1; v_call: TRBV6-1
cdr3_aa: CATSRDRGNEQFF; j_call: TRBJ2-1; v_call: TRBV15
cdr3_aa: CASRLGGVFTGELFF; j_call: TRBJ2-2; v_call: TRBV7-2
cdr3_aa: CSARGLTEPMDSPLHF; j_call: TRBJ1-6; v_call: TRBV20-1
cdr3_aa: CASSESIGAGGETQYF; j_call: TRBJ2-5; v_call: TRBV10-1
cdr3_aa: CASSKSLEKLFF; j_call: TRBJ1-4; v_call: TRBV6-1
cdr3_aa: CASSPRWNTGELFF; j_call: TRBJ2-2; v_call: TRBV5-4
cdr3_aa: CASSEVTGGGKQYF; j_call: TRBJ2-7; v_call: TRBV6-1
cdr3_aa: CASSLTGQGAIPAFF; j_call: TRBJ1-1; v_call: TRBV6-1
cdr3_aa: CASRPSPGRATDTQYF; j_call: TRBJ2-3; v_call: TRBV2
cdr3_aa: CASSLDRGLFGYTF; j_call: TRBJ1-2; v_call: TRBV18
cdr3_aa: CATSTPGLDYEQYF; j_call: TRBJ2-7; v_call: TRBV15
cdr3_aa: CASSPSITSGTDTQYF; j_call: TRBJ2-3; v_call: TRBV18
cdr3_aa: CASSLGPGTGELFF; j_call: TRBJ2-2; v_call: TRBV5-1
cdr3_aa: CAWSKESNTEAFF; j_call: TRBJ1-1; v_call: TRBV30
cdr3_aa: CASSMTGNTEAFF; j_call: TRBJ1-1; v_call: TRBV19
cdr3_aa: CASGIRGGQPQHF; j_call: TRBJ1-5; v_call: TRBV19
cdr3_aa: CASSMAGVGDTQYF; j_call: TRBJ2-3; v_call: TRBV19
cdr3_aa: CAVPEVGGHNEQFF; j_call: TRBJ2-1; v_call: TRBV10-1
cdr3_aa: CASSHNGVQETQYF; j_call: TRBJ2-5; v_call: TRBV2
cdr3_aa: CASSLRAQPQHF; j_call: TRBJ1-5; v_call: TRBV12-3/TRBV12-4
cdr3_aa: CASSYGGTDTYEQYF; j_call: TRBJ2-7; v_call: TRBV6-2/TRBV6-3
cdr3_aa: CSASLGTIGKNIQYF; j_call: TRBJ2-4; v_call: TRBV20-1
cdr3_aa: CASRPSGEGQGEQFF; j_call: TRBJ2-1; v_call: TRBV6-1
cdr3_aa: CASSRLEVTEAFF; j_call: TRBJ1-1; v_call: TRBV7-9
cdr3_aa: CASRLQGFSNQPQHF; j_call: TRBJ1-5; v_call: TRBV6-1
cdr3_aa: CASITGWRAQKETQYF; j_call: TRBJ2-5; v_call: TRBV6-1
cdr3_aa: CATSRDFLLGNYDGYTF; j_call: TRBJ1-2; v_call: TRBV15
cdr3_aa: CASSEDRTGVYGYTF; j_call: TRBJ1-2; v_call: TRBV10-2
cdr3_aa: CASSPGTGKGETQYF; j_call: TRBJ2-5; v_call: TRBV6-2/TRBV6-3
cdr3_aa: CATSEPGQGTDTQYF; j_call: TRBJ2-3; v_call: TRBV24-1
cdr3_aa: CASTAYPGQDYGYTF; j_call: TRBJ1-2; v_call: TRBV2
cdr3_aa: CASSRDRQETQYF; j_call: TRBJ2-5; v_call: TRBV7-3